This T cell receptor (beta chain) was sequenced for a study of beta chain features in type 1 diabetes. Every bit of the isolated RNA underwent reverse transcription, so sequencing read expressed TCRB transcripts. The assay was immunoSEQ multiplex PCR, and TCRdb's table has in-frame clones only and misses some. Of about 640,000 clones listed, around an eighth are singletons. This clone showed up just a few times. Its target is unknown. V lost 4 bases, J lost 7 bases, and 10 bases lay in between. Germline lookup yields CDR1 KGHSH and CDR2 LQKENI. CDR3 length equals 13 residues. A CD45RO/CCR7/CD25/CD127/CD95/CD27 panel sorted naive, central memory, regulatory and stem cell-like memory CD4+ cells. Study results and caveats: For type 1 diabetes patients, VDJ junctions showed fewer insertions and more deletions. Healthy donors had naive, central memory and Treg TCRB repertoires that appeared less similar than those seen among patients. Moderate yet significant TCRB CDR3 shortening was seen in Type 1 diabetes patients in all four CD4+ subsets.

V usage is TRBV18 and J usage is TRBJ2-2; D is perhaps TRBD2 (5 bases). This receptor was obtained from a man in his thirties or forties with type 1 diabetes. The sample comprised naive CD4+ T cells from blood. CDR3 amino acids: CASSRSGRGELFF. CDR3 sequence (DNA): TGTGCCAGCTCACGGAGCGGCCGCGGGGAGCTGTTTTTT.